The 17 T cell receptor beta chains listed next were all sequenced from one sample in a study of beta chain features in type 1 diabetes. Study observations and caveats: Moderate yet significant TCRB CDR3 shortening was seen in Type 1 diabetes patients in all four CD4+ subsets.

As every portion of the isolated RNA was reverse transcribed, the sequencing read expressed TCRB transcripts. TCRdb keeps only in-frame clones here, not all; method: immunoSEQ multiplex PCR. Of around 360,000 clones in the sample, around an eighth were seen once. Antigen specificity for these receptors is unknown. The sequenced sample consisted of naive CD4+ T cells from blood. The receptors were gathered from a woman between 18 and 29 years old with type 1 diabetes.

This chain links TRBV4-3 with TRBJ1-1; D remains ambiguous. Germline V gene lookup returns CDR1 LGHNA and CDR2 YSLEER. V was shortened by 0 bases and J by 4 bases, with 9 bases between the two germline ends. This CDR3 is 14 amino acids long. The CDR3 nucleotides read TGCGCCAGCAGCCAAGAAAACGCGCTCACTGAAGCTTTCTTT. It codes for CASSQENALTEAFF.

The sample holds a few counts of this clone. The V gene is TRBV6-6, the J gene TRBJ1-1; 9 bases line up with TRBD1. Trimming cost V 6 bases and J 0 bases; bases outside gene matches: 8. CDR1 MNHNY and CDR2 SVGAGI come from the germline V gene (reference sequence). The CDR3 consists of 16 residues. Written as DNA, the CDR3 is TGTGCCAGCAGCCCGATGAACAGGGGGCTGAACACTGAAGCTTTCTTT. Translation: CASSPMNRGLNTEAFF.

The rearrangement links TRBV29-1 to TRBJ1-4; 9 bases are shared with TRBD1. Germline lookup yields CDR1 SQVTM and CDR2 ANQGSEA. There are 14 residues in the CDR3. The ends lost 6 bases at V and 7 bases at J; junction bases unmatched: 9. The CDR3 nucleotides read TGCAGCGTCCCTGGGGGACAGGGCGGTGAAAAACTGTTTTTT. Its protein is CSVPGGQGGEKLFF.

This clone has more than one count but fewer than ten. The chain links TRBV18 to TRBJ2-7; 9 nucleotides align to TRBD1. V was pared by 3 bases and J by 12 bases, with 12 bases of the junction left unmatched. CDR3 length equals 14 residues. CDR1 and CDR2 from the germline V gene are KGHSH and LQKENI. The CDR3 spells CASSPGQGTFLWYF. CDR3 DNA: TGTGCCAGCTCACCCGGACAGGGGACCTTTCTTTGGTACTTC. The full variable domain, with the rest looked up from reference TRBV18 and TRBJ2-7, is NAGVMQNPRHLVRRRGQEARLRCSPMKGHSHVYWYRQLPEEGLKFMVYLQKENIIDESGMPKERFSAEFPKEGPSILRIQQVVRGDSAAYFCASSPGQGTFLWYFGPGTRLTVT.

The rearrangement links TRBV5-1 to TRBJ2-5, with 9 bases fitting TRBD1. Trimming removed 0 bases from V and 3 bases from J; junction bases left unmatched: 3. This CDR3 is built from 15 residues. The germline V gene has CDR1 SGHRS and CDR2 YFSETQ. The CDR3: CASSLVGQGKETQYF. DNA of the CDR3: TGCGCCAGCAGCTTGGTGGGACAGGGAAAAGAGACCCAGTACTTC.

The V call is TRBV7-9, the J call TRBJ1-4, with 7 bases that match TRBD1. Germline assignment: CDR1 SEHNR and CDR2 FQNEAQ (reference sequence). The J segment lost 8 bases and the V segment lost 0 bases, leaving 3 bases of the junction unmatched. The CDR3 is 14 amino acids. For the CDR3, the DNA is TGTGCCAGCAGCTTAGCAGGGGGCGTCGAAAAACTGTTTTTT. Translated: CASSLAGGVEKLFF.

The chain couples TRBV10-3 to TRBJ2-5; D is possibly TRBD2 (5 bases). Trimming took 8 bases from V and 0 from J, leaving 10 bases between them. This CDR3 comprises 13 residues. Germline CDR1 and CDR2: ENHRY and SYGVKD. The CDR3 sequence is CAIAAGYQETQYF. The DNA for the CDR3 is TGTGCCATCGCCGCGGGCTACCAAGAGACCCAGTACTTC.

This clone was observed a few times. For the CDR3, the DNA is TGTGCCAGCAGCTTAGCTGGGCAAAACATTCAGTACTTC. This codes for CASSLAGQNIQYF. The chain is built from TRBV11-2 and TRBJ2-4, with no clear D. The ends were cut back, 1 base at V and 5 bases at J, with 6 bases in the middle. The CDR3 has 13 amino acids. The germline gives CDR1 SGHAT, CDR2 FQNNGV.

The J gene is TRBJ1-2, the V gene TRBV7-9; TRBD1 matches at 10 bases. Looked up from germline, CDR1 is SEHNR and CDR2 is FQNEAQ (reference sequence). The CDR3 length is 13 residues. Losses at the gene ends were 10 bases for V and 6 bases for J; bases not matched to a gene: 8. CDR3 DNA sequence: TGTGCCACCTCACCGGGACAGGGGAATGGCTACACCTTC. Translation gives CATSPGQGNGYTF. Full variable domain (rest looked up from reference TRBV7-9 and TRBJ1-2): DTGVSQNPRHKITKRGQNVTFRCDPISEHNRLYWYRQTLGQGPEFLTYFQNEAQLEKSRLLSDRFSAERPKGSFSTLEIQRTEQGDSAMYLCATSPGQGNGYTFGSGTRLTVV.

The V call is TRBV19, the J call TRBJ2-7, with 10 bases aligning to TRBD2. V shed 4 bases, J shed 5 bases, and the junction held 5 bases outside the gene matches. Germline V CDR1 and CDR2: LNHDA, SQIVND (reference sequence). CDR3 length: 14 residues. CDR3 nucleotide sequence: TGTGCCAGTAGTACCGTACTAGCGGGAAACGAGCAGTACTTC. Its protein is CASSTVLAGNEQYF.

This chain uses TRBV14 with TRBJ1-1, with a tentative D call TRBD1 (5 bases). The V end lost 5 bases, the J end lost 4 bases, and 20 bases lay between the germline ends. Germline loops: CDR1 SGHDN, CDR2 FVKESK. The CDR3 has 16 residues. For the CDR3, the DNA is TGTGCCAGCAGCAAAGCTCTGGGCCCGGGGGGCACTGAAGCTTTCTTT. Amino acids: CASSKALGPGGTEAFF.

CDR3 in DNA: TGTGCCAGCAGCCTCAGGACAGAGGAAGCTTTCTTT. It codes for CASSLRTEEAFF. J is TRBJ1-1 and V is TRBV5-4, with D perhaps matching TRBD1 (6 bases). The CDR3 contains 12 residues. Per the germline V gene, CDR1 is SGHNT and CDR2 is YYREEE (reference sequence). The V end lost 4 bases, the J end lost 8 bases, and 12 bases lay between the germline ends.

This chain connects TRBV7-9 to TRBJ2-1, with 14 positions matching TRBD2. This CDR3 contains 16 residues. V was clipped by 4 bases and J by 7 bases; unmatched bases: 6. Germline V gene lookup returns CDR1 SEHNR and CDR2 FQNEAQ (reference sequence). The CDR3 sequence: CASSSRTSGRKNEQFF. The CDR3 bases are TGTGCCAGCAGCTCGCGGACTAGCGGGAGGAAGAATGAGCAGTTCTTC.

J is TRBJ2-5 and V is TRBV29-1; 7 bases are shared with TRBD1. V shed 7 bases and J 14 bases; nucleotides not matched to a gene: 10. Germline V lookup: CDR1 SQVTM, CDR2 ANQGSEA. There are 10 residues in the CDR3. The CDR3 DNA sequence: TGCAGCGCAGCCGGGACAGAGTATTACTTC. Translated: CSAAGTEYYF. The full variable domain, completed using reference TRBV29-1 and TRBJ2-5, is SAVISQKPSRDICQRGTSLTIQCQVDSQVTMMFWYRQQPGQSLTLIATANQGSEATYESGFVIDKFPISRPNLTFSTLTVSNMSPEDSSIYLCSAAGTEYYFGPGTRLLVL.

This clone was recorded a few times. This sequence joins TRBV18 and TRBJ2-6; 9 bases line up with TRBD1. Per the germline V gene, CDR1 is KGHSH and CDR2 is LQKENI. This CDR3 is built from 16 residues. V shed 2 bases and J 4 bases; nucleotides not matched to a gene: 3. CDR3 DNA sequence: TGTGCCAGCTCACCAGGGACAGGGACAGGGGCCAACGTCCTGACTTTC. It codes for CASSPGTGTGANVLTF.

This clone was observed a few times. The gene calls are TRBV13 and TRBJ2-7; 11 bases line up with TRBD1. The germline gives CDR1 PRHDT, CDR2 FYEKMQ (reference sequence). The CDR3 extends over 16 amino acids. J was trimmed by 0 bases and V by 6 bases; bases with no gene match: 7. In nucleotides, the CDR3 is TGTGCCAGCAGACAACAAGGACAGGGGGCCTCCTACGAGCAGTACTTC. Its translation: CASRQQGQGASYEQYF. Full variable domain (remainder filled in from reference TRBV13 and TRBJ2-7): AAGVIQSPRHLIKEKRETATLKCYPIPRHDTVYWYQQGPGQDPQFLISFYEKMQSDKGSIPDRFSAQQFSDYHSELNMSSLELGDSALYFCASRQQGQGASYEQYFGPGTRLTVT.

V usage is TRBV7-6 and J usage is TRBJ2-1; 8 bases match TRBD1. Germline V lookup: CDR1 SGHVS, CDR2 FNYEAQ. The CDR3 runs to 15 residues. Trimming removed 5 bases from V and 1 base from J; junction bases left unmatched: 4. CDR3 nucleotide sequence: TGTGCCAGCAGCCGACAGGGGCAATCCTACAATGAGCAGTTCTTC. Protein sequence: CASSRQGQSYNEQFF.